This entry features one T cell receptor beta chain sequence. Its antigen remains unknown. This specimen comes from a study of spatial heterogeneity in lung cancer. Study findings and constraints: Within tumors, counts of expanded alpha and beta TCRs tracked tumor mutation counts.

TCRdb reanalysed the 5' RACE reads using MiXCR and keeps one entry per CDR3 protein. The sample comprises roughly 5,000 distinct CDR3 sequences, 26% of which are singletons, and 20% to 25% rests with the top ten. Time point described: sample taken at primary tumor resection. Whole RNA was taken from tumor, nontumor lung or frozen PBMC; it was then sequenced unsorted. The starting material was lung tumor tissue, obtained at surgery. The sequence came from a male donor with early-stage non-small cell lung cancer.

The CDR3 spells CASTRSLAGGDEQFF. The CDR3 DNA follows: TGCGCCAGCACGCGGTCGTTAGCGGGAGGTGATGAGCAGTTCTTC. The rearrangement uses TRBV5-1 and TRBJ2-1, with 10 positions matching TRBD2. J lost 8 bases, V lost 6 bases, and 11 bases had no gene match. This CDR3 contains 15 residues. Germline assignment: CDR1 SGHRS and CDR2 YFSETQ.